The 28 T cell receptor beta chains presented below share a single source sample, sequenced in a study of cytomegalovirus exposure and HLA in healthy donors. Primers included in the PCR were 60 Vbeta and 13 Jbeta primers. Only in-frame clones appear in the TCRdb table, and some are missing; sequencing was by immunoSEQ multiplex PCR. There are 150,000 to 250,000 clones in the sample; 79% occur only once, and around 4.8% lies in the top ten. Sequencing input: PBMCs. The receptors shown here come from a young woman in good health and CMV-seropositive.

V is TRBV5-1 and J is TRBJ2-2, with D possibly TRBD1 on 6 matching bases. Trimming removed 4 bases from V and 6 bases from J, with 16 bases in between. The CDR3 consists of 15 residues. The germline gives CDR1 SGHRS, CDR2 YFSETQ. CDR3 protein: CASSAGGAKAGELFF. The CDR3 DNA reads as TGCGCCAGCAGCGCTGGGGGCGCCAAAGCCGGGGAGCTGTTTTTT.

The V call is TRBV12-5, the J call TRBJ2-7; 7 bases fit TRBD1. The V gene's germline CDR1 is LGHNT and CDR2 FRNRAP. The CDR3 extends over 14 amino acids. V dropped 6 bases and J dropped 1; count of bases not matched to a gene: 6. The DNA for the CDR3 is TGTGCTAGTGGGCAGGGGGACCTATCCTACGAGCAGTACTTC. As protein: CASGQGDLSYEQYF.

In DNA, the CDR3 is TGTGCCTGGAGTTTAGGAGCTCTCGAGCAGTACTTC. Its translation: CAWSLGALEQYF. The genes are TRBV30 and TRBJ2-5; D is ambiguous. The closer fit of TRBJ2-7 to the DNA end suggests the J call may be wrong. Germline CDR1 reads GTSNPN; CDR2 reads SVGIG (reference sequence). The CDR3 sequence is 12 residues long.

This clone has a handful of counts. The rearrangement uses TRBV11-2 and TRBJ2-3; a weak D match, TRBD2 (5 bases). The germline V gene has CDR1 SGHAT and CDR2 FQNNGV. Trimming took off 5 bases at V and 1 base at J, with 13 bases between the two ends. This CDR3 region has 15 residues. The CDR3 DNA reads TGTGCCAGCAGCCCTTGGAGTAGCGGCACAGATACGCAGTATTTT. As protein: CASSPWSSGTDTQYF.

This clone was counted a single time. The chain employs TRBV18 and TRBJ1-1, with 7 bases aligning to TRBD1. The CDR3 has 13 residues. V was clipped by 4 bases and J by 4 bases; unmatched bases: 3. Germline-derived CDR1 and CDR2 are KGHSH and LQKENI. CDR3 amino acids: CASSRTGSTEAFF. The DNA of the CDR3 is TGTGCCAGCTCACGGACAGGATCCACTGAAGCTTTCTTT. The full variable domain, completed using reference TRBV18 and TRBJ1-1, is NAGVMQNPRHLVRRRGQEARLRCSPMKGHSHVYWYRQLPEEGLKFMVYLQKENIIDESGMPKERFSAEFPKEGPSILRIQQVVRGDSAAYFCASSRTGSTEAFFGQGTRLTVV.

The chain carries TRBV9 and TRBJ2-6, with D possibly TRBD1 on 6 matching bases. The CDR3 is 17 residues long. Germline V gene data show CDR1 as SGDLS and CDR2 as YYNGEE. V lost 3 bases and J lost 2, with 15 bases in between. CDR3 amino acids: CASSGDPRDTGANVLTF. The CDR3 DNA sequence: TGTGCCAGCAGCGGAGACCCCCGGGACACTGGGGCCAACGTCCTGACTTTC.

The chain has TRBV6-6 and TRBJ2-1; 9 positions match TRBD2. Trimming cost V 7 bases and J 9 bases; bases outside gene matches: 13. The CDR3 has 15 residues. Germline CDR1 reads MNHNY; CDR2 reads SVGAGI (reference sequence). The CDR3 DNA is TGTGCCAGCACCCTGACGGGCGGGGGGGCCGGTGAGCAGTTCTTC. Translated: CASTLTGGGAGEQFF.

The rearrangement uses TRBV4-3 and TRBJ2-1, with D possibly being TRBD2 (6 bases). This CDR3 comprises 15 residues. Deletions cut 0 bases from V and 10 bases from J, with 16 bases between. CDR1 and CDR2 (germline): LGHNA, YSLEER. The CDR3 spells CASSQDYPTSGEQFF. CDR3 nucleotide sequence: TGCGCCAGCAGCCAAGATTACCCGACTAGTGGAGAGCAGTTCTTC.

The chain employs TRBV30 and TRBJ1-1, with D hard to call. V lost 2 bases and J lost 0, with 7 bases in between. Germline V CDR1 and CDR2: GTSNPN, SVGIG (reference sequence). CDR3 length equals 13 residues. For the CDR3, the DNA is TGTGCCTGGAGTAGAGGAATGAACACTGAAGCTTTCTTT. It translates to CAWSRGMNTEAFF.

The chain uses TRBV7-9 and TRBJ1-2; TRBD1 might be the D (5 bases). With 1 base removed from V and 14 bases from J, the gap between germline ends came to 17 bases. The length of the CDR3 is 13 residues. Germline values: CDR1 SEHNR, CDR2 FQNEAQ (reference sequence). This CDR3 reads CASSLVGGYSLTF. The CDR3 DNA reads TGTGCCAGCAGCTTAGTCGGGGGATATTCGTTGACCTTC.

This rearrangement joins TRBV27 to TRBJ1-1; D might be TRBD1 (6 bases). V lost 0 bases, J lost 6 bases, and 20 bases lay in between. From germline, CDR1 is MNHEY and CDR2 SMNVEV (reference sequence). The CDR3 is 17 residues long. The CDR3 spells CASSLSRQDDTSPEAFF. The CDR3 DNA reads TGTGCCAGCAGTTTATCCCGACAGGACGATACTTCCCCTGAAGCTTTCTTT.

The genes are TRBV10-3 and TRBJ2-5; a possible D gene is TRBD1 (6 bases). V lost 0 bases to trimming and J lost 3 bases, with 8 bases between them. This CDR3 is 14 amino acids long. Germline V lookup: CDR1 ENHRY, CDR2 SYGVKD. The CDR3 here is CAISESRGEETQYF. CDR3 in DNA: TGTGCCATCAGTGAGTCCAGGGGTGAAGAGACCCAGTACTTC.

The rearrangement links TRBV4-1 to TRBJ2-1; 10 bases fit TRBD1. CDR3 length equals 14 residues. V trimming: 6 bases; J trimming: 6 bases; junction bases outside the gene matches: 5. Germline V lookup: CDR1 MGHRA, CDR2 YSYEKL. CDR3 region: CASSVGDRGNEQFF. As DNA, the CDR3 is TGCGCCAGCAGTGTTGGGGACAGGGGCAATGAGCAGTTCTTC.

In this sample, this clone turned up a few times. The chain employs TRBV9 and TRBJ2-7; 8 nucleotides match TRBD2. Germline V CDR1 and CDR2: SGDLS, YYNGEE. The CDR3 loop spans 15 amino acids. Losses at the gene ends were 3 bases for V and 7 bases for J; bases not matched to a gene: 12. The CDR3 region is CASSDSSGTSGEQYF. CDR3 coding DNA: TGTGCCAGCAGCGATTCCTCCGGGACTAGTGGAGAGCAGTACTTC.

J is TRBJ1-1 and V is TRBV11-2, with TRBD1 identical over 8 bases. V lost 7 bases to trimming and J lost 12 bases; unmatched junction nucleotides: 13. Germline assignment: CDR1 SGHAT and CDR2 FQNNGV. There are 13 residues in the CDR3. The CDR3 DNA follows: TGTGCCAGCACCCTCGGACTGAGACAGGGGACTTTCTTT. Translated: CASTLGLRQGTFF.

This rearrangement joins TRBV19 to TRBJ2-7; D may be TRBD2 (6 bases). CDR3 length: 14 amino acids. V was trimmed by 1 base and J by 4 bases, leaving 11 bases between them. Per germline, CDR1 LNHDA and CDR2 SQIVND (reference sequence). The CDR3 region has the DNA TGTGCCAGTAGTATAGGAGCGGGCAGTTACGAGCAGTACTTC. Translated, it gives CASSIGAGSYEQYF.

V usage is TRBV27 and J usage is TRBJ1-2, with TRBD1 matching over 7 bases. Germline V gives CDR1 MNHEY, CDR2 SMNVEV (reference sequence). CDR3 size: 13 residues. The V and J ends lost 5 bases and 6 bases, in that order; junction bases with no gene match: 6. CDR3 sequence (DNA): TGTGCCAGCAGTCCCCGGGACAGTCATGGCTACACCTTC. It is translated as CASSPRDSHGYTF.

This clone has a handful of counts. Other DNA sequences from this sample encode an identical CDR3 as well. The chain couples TRBV5-1 to TRBJ1-2; no firm D call. The V gene lost 0 bases and the J gene lost 3 bases, with 12 bases spanning the gap. Germline V lookup: CDR1 SGHRS, CDR2 YFSETQ. The CDR3 loop spans 15 amino acids. Here the CDR3 DNA reads TGCGCCAGCAGCTTGGCGGGTGGCAGTGACTATGGCTACACCTTC. It yields the protein CASSLAGGSDYGYTF.

There are a few counts of this clone. The rearrangement links TRBV19 to TRBJ1-5; D possibly corresponds to TRBD1 (5 bases). The germline V and J ends were trimmed by 1 base and 2 bases, with 12 bases remaining between them. Germline CDR1 is LNHDA and CDR2 is SQIVND (reference sequence). The CDR3 sequence is 16 residues long. The CDR3 region is CASSIVWGSGNQPQHF. DNA of the CDR3: TGTGCCAGTAGTATAGTGTGGGGCAGCGGCAATCAGCCCCAGCATTTT.

The V and J genes are TRBV15 and TRBJ2-1; 7 nucleotides agree with TRBD2. Germline V CDR1 and CDR2: LNHNV, YYDKDF (reference sequence). The CDR3 length is 15 residues. V trimming: 8 bases; J trimming: 6 bases; junction bases outside the gene matches: 13. The CDR3 nucleotides are TGTGCCACCCGATCAGGGACGGGGGGTTTCAATGAGCAGTTCTTC. This gives the protein CATRSGTGGFNEQFF.

J is TRBJ1-1 and V is TRBV7-9, with a possible D match to TRBD1 (6 bases). Trimming cost V 4 bases and J 5 bases, with 8 bases left between them. This CDR3 has 12 residues. The germline CDR1 and CDR2 sequences are SEHNR and FQNEAQ (reference sequence). This chain's CDR3 is CASSSRGTEAFF. CDR3 nucleotide sequence: TGTGCCAGCAGCTCCAGGGGTACTGAAGCTTTCTTT. Combining the CDR3 with reference TRBV7-9 and TRBJ1-1 gives the whole variable domain DTGVSQNPRHKITKRGQNVTFRCDPISEHNRLYWYRQTLGQGPEFLTYFQNEAQLEKSRLLSDRFSAERPKGSFSTLEIQRTEQGDSAMYLCASSSRGTEAFFGQGTRLTVV.

J is TRBJ2-7 and V is TRBV4-3, with D perhaps TRBD1 (6 bases). The CDR3 totals 17 residues. Trimming left V 0 bases short and J 5 bases short, with 20 bases between. Germline lookup yields CDR1 LGHNA and CDR2 YSLEER. CDR3 sequence reads: CASSQDHFSTGSDEQYF. The CDR3 DNA sequence: TGCGCCAGCAGCCAAGATCATTTCAGTACAGGGTCTGACGAGCAGTACTTC.

This sequence joins TRBV6-1 and TRBJ2-2; D not resolved. This CDR3 has 13 residues. Trimming pared 7 bases from V and 0 bases from J, leaving 6 bases between. The germline V gene encodes CDR1 MNHNS and CDR2 SASEGT. The CDR3 DNA reads TGTGCCAGCATGGAGACGAACACCGGGGAGCTGTTTTTT. This encodes CASMETNTGELFF.

The CDR3 loop reads CAWSVSRGNEQFF. Here the CDR3 DNA reads TGTGCCTGGAGTGTAAGTCGAGGTAATGAGCAGTTCTTC. The rearrangement joins TRBV30 to TRBJ2-1; D gene uncertain. Germline lookup yields CDR1 GTSNPN and CDR2 SVGIG (reference sequence). The CDR3 loop spans 13 amino acids. V shed 0 bases and J shed 7 bases, with 10 bases lying between them. The variable domain in full, with the rest retrieved from reference TRBV30 and TRBJ2-1, is SQTIHQWPATLVQPVGSPLSLECTVEGTSNPNLYWYRQAAGRGLQLLFYSVGIGQISSEVPQNLSASRPQDRQFILSSKKLLLSDSGFYLCAWSVSRGNEQFFGPGTRLTVL.

The V call is TRBV27, the J call TRBJ2-2; TRBD1 aligns across 10 bases. Germline V gene sequence: CDR1 MNHEY, CDR2 SMNVEV (reference sequence). V shed 3 bases, J shed 4 bases, and the junction held 5 bases outside the gene matches. The CDR3 spans 16 residues. The CDR3 here is CASSFGQGVVTGELFF. CDR3 bases: TGTGCCAGCAGTTTCGGACAGGGGGTGGTCACCGGGGAGCTGTTTTTT.

The DNA for the CDR3 is TGTGCCAGCAGTTTAGCGGGGGCGCAGGGCTATGGCTACACCTTC. Its translation is CASSLAGAQGYGYTF. This chain connects TRBV27 to TRBJ1-2; TRBD1 is a possible D gene (6 bases). Germline CDR1 is MNHEY and CDR2 is SMNVEV (reference sequence). This CDR3 spans 15 amino acids. Trimming removed 2 bases at V and 4 bases at J, with 14 bases between.

The J gene is TRBJ1-1, the V gene TRBV6-5; no firm D call. Trimming stripped 2 bases from V and 8 bases from J, with 9 bases between. Germline V lookup: CDR1 MNHEY, CDR2 SVGAGI. The CDR3 runs to 12 residues. CDR3 loop: CASSYGKTEAFF. The CDR3 nucleotides are TGTGCCAGCAGTTACGGAAAGACAGAAGCTTTCTTT.

The genes are TRBV7-9 and TRBJ1-1; weak D call: TRBD1 (6 bases). The germline V gene encodes CDR1 SEHNR and CDR2 FQNEAQ (reference sequence). The CDR3 covers 15 residues. V dropped 8 bases and J dropped 2 bases, with 18 bases sitting between them. CDR3: CASSPAKDRNTEAFF. CDR3 sequence (DNA): TGTGCCAGCTCCCCGGCGAAGGACAGAAACACTGAAGCTTTCTTT.